Shown below are 25 T cell receptor beta chains from a single sample sequenced in a study of neurological immune-mediated disorders. TCRdb re-derived calls from the 5' RACE reads in MiXCR, one entry per CDR3 protein. Of around 44,000 distinct CDR3 sequences in the sample, over 2% were seen once. Sequencing was done on a sample of PBMCs. The origin of the receptors is a man under 40 with multiple sclerosis.

This clonotype showed up many times. The rearrangement uses TRBV10-1 and TRBJ1-1; 8 bases fit TRBD1. Germline trimming cut 3 bases from V and 2 bases from J; bases unmatched to any gene: 5. Germline CDR1 and CDR2: WNHNN and SYGVQD (reference sequence). The CDR3 sequence is 15 residues long. The CDR3 here is CASSDPTGANTEAFF. CDR3 DNA: TGCGCCAGCAGTGATCCGACAGGGGCCAACACTGAAGCTTTCTTT.

This clonotype was counted many times. V usage is TRBV20-1 and J usage is TRBJ2-1; D possibly corresponds to TRBD2 (5 bases). In germline, CDR1 is DFQATT, CDR2 SNEGSKA (reference sequence). The CDR3 runs 10 residues. V was shortened by 6 bases and J by 7 bases, with 7 bases between the two germline ends. The CDR3 region is CSAGVNEQFF. DNA for the CDR3: TGCAGTGCCGGGGTGAATGAGCAGTTCTTC.

The genes are TRBV4-3 and TRBJ2-5; D gene ambiguous. There are 13 residues in the CDR3. V was cut by 1 base and J by 5 bases, with 8 bases left in between. Per the germline V gene, CDR1 is LGHNA and CDR2 is YSLEER. CDR3 sequence: CASSQGPRETQYF. The CDR3 bases are TGCGCCAGCAGCCAAGGTCCGCGGGAGACCCAGTACTTC.

This clonotype appeared many times. The genes are TRBV20-1 and TRBJ2-7; D is undetermined. There are 13 residues in the CDR3. CDR1 and CDR2 (germline): DFQATT, SNEGSKA (reference sequence). With 5 bases removed from V and 0 bases from J, the gap between germline ends came to 11 bases. CDR3 coding DNA: TGCAGTGCTTCCCGACCGCCCTCCTACGAGCAGTACTTC. Protein: CSASRPPSYEQYF.

This clonotype has a handful of counts. A read error may be the cause here, since a much bigger clone is one base away. This chain links TRBV24-1 with TRBJ2-5; D may correspond to TRBD1 or TRBD2 (5 bases each). CDR1 KGHDR and CDR2 SFDVKD come from the germline V gene. The CDR3 runs 12 residues. The CDR3 spells CATSDLGENQYF. The CDR3 nucleotides are TGTGCCACCAGTGATTTAGGGGAGAACCAGTACTTC.

In this sample, this clonotype turned up many times. The J gene is TRBJ2-3, the V gene TRBV20-1, with 8 bases that match TRBD1. After removal of 5 bases from V and 2 bases from J, the junction contained 9 bases not matched to a gene. In germline, CDR1 is DFQATT, CDR2 SNEGSKA (reference sequence). CDR3 length: 15 residues. The CDR3 DNA reads as TGCAGTGCTTTAAAGGGACAGGACCTCACAGATACGCAGTATTTT. This translates into CSALKGQDLTDTQYF.

About this clonotype: One base away lies a much larger clone, so this may be a sequencing read error. The J gene is TRBJ2-5, the V gene TRBV20-1, with 9 nucleotides matching TRBD1. The germline V gene has CDR1 DFQATT and CDR2 SNEGSKA (reference sequence). The junction had 4 bases not matched to a gene; V was cut back by 7 bases and J by 1 base. This CDR3 is 13 amino acids long. CDR3 in amino acids: CSDRTGAQETQYF. Written as DNA, the CDR3 is TGCAGTGACAGGACAGGGGCCCAAGAGACCCAGTACTTC.

This clonotype has ten or more counts. The V call is TRBV20-1, the J call TRBJ2-7, with D perhaps assigned TRBD1 or TRBD2 (6 bases each). The CDR3 runs 16 residues. The V and J ends lost 2 bases and 6 bases respectively, with 23 bases between them. The V gene's germline CDR1 is DFQATT and CDR2 SNEGSKA (reference sequence). In nucleotides, the CDR3 is TGCAGTGCTAGAAGGGCGGGGCAGGGGAAGTCAGGCGAGCAGTACTTC. Protein sequence: CSARRAGQGKSGEQYF.

This clonotype occurred a few times. V usage is TRBV6-5 and J usage is TRBJ1-2; 9 bases fit TRBD1. The ends lost 6 bases at V and 4 bases at J; junction bases unmatched: 6. There are 14 residues in the CDR3. CDR1 MNHEY and CDR2 SVGAGI come from the germline V gene. The CDR3 protein is CASRLGQGIYGYTF. The CDR3 DNA sequence: TGTGCCAGCAGATTGGGACAGGGAATCTATGGCTACACCTTC.

At least ten counts were recorded for this clonotype. The genes are TRBV20-1 and TRBJ2-1; D gene unclear. CDR1 is DFQATT and CDR2 is SNEGSKA in the germline V gene (reference sequence). This CDR3 spans 16 amino acids. Trimming took 1 base from V and 6 from J, leaving 19 bases between them. The CDR3: CSARGKTEMVANEQFF. As DNA, the CDR3 is TGCAGTGCTAGAGGAAAAACTGAGATGGTGGCCAATGAGCAGTTCTTC.

In this sample, this clonotype turned up a few times. Compared with germline, one end of the junction differs, possibly owing to a read error. The rearrangement links TRBV5-1 to TRBJ2-7; TRBD1 or TRBD2 may be the D gene (5 bases each). Germline CDR1 reads SGHRS; CDR2 reads YFSETQ. This CDR3 comprises 14 residues. Here the CDR3 reads CASSLRGDPYEKYF. The DNA of the CDR3 is TGCGCCAGCAGCTTGCGAGGGGATCCCTACGAGAAGTACTTC.

This clonotype was counted ten times or more. The V call is TRBV18, the J call TRBJ1-1; D unresolved. Between the trimmed V and J ends, which lost 6 bases and 3 bases, there was a span of 8 bases. Germline-derived CDR1 and CDR2 are KGHSH and LQKENI. CDR3 length: 12 residues. The CDR3 DNA is TGTGCCAGCTCGCCTACGGACACTGAAGCTTTCTTT. Translation: CASSPTDTEAFF.

There are many counts of this clonotype. The rearrangement uses TRBV6-2 or TRBV6-3 and TRBJ2-7, with 8 positions matching TRBD1. Per germline, CDR1 MNHEY and CDR2 SVGEGT. The trim removed 5 bases at V and 2 bases at J, leaving 11 bases unmatched. CDR3 length: 16 amino acids. The DNA for the CDR3 is TGTGCCAGCAGTGACCCAGGGGGCAAGTCAACCTACGAGCAGTACTTC. Encoded protein: CASSDPGGKSTYEQYF.

In its sample, this clonotype was seen many times. The genes are TRBV5-1 and TRBJ2-3; TRBD2 aligns across 8 bases. The J segment lost 4 bases and the V segment lost 0 bases, leaving 13 bases of the junction unmatched. Germline-derived CDR1 and CDR2 are SGHRS and YFSETQ. CDR3 length: 18 amino acids. The CDR3 bases are TGCGCCAGCAGCTTGGCTGGTTTTTCGGGGGGGCCGCCAGATACGCAGTATTTT. It specifies CASSLAGFSGGPPDTQYF.

Comments on this clonotype: Possible read error: a much larger clone is one base away. The chain links TRBV12-3 or TRBV12-4 to TRBJ1-2, with D hard to call. The CDR3 spans 14 residues. With 1 base removed from V and 5 bases from J, the gap between germline ends came to 11 bases. The CDR3 here is CASSLVPRSYGYTF. DNA of the CDR3: TGTGCCAGCAGTTTAGTCCCCAGGTCTTATGGCTACACCTTC.

Many counts were recorded for this clonotype. The J gene is TRBJ1-1, the V gene TRBV6-5; TRBD1 aligns across 8 bases. From germline, CDR1 is MNHEY and CDR2 SVGAGI. This CDR3 contains 16 residues. Trimming took 2 bases from V and 6 from J; bases not matched to a gene: 11. CDR3 in amino acids: CASSYTDRGGSAEAFF. The CDR3 DNA is TGTGCCAGCAGTTACACCGACAGGGGAGGCAGTGCTGAAGCTTTCTTT.

The CDR3 loop reads CASSQGLGEQYF. The CDR3 DNA sequence: TGCGCCAGCAGCCAAGGTCTGGGCGAGCAGTACTTC. The chain uses TRBV4-1 and TRBJ2-7; D is uncertain. The germline V and J ends were trimmed by 1 base and 6 bases, with 7 bases remaining between them. CDR1 MGHRA and CDR2 YSYEKL come from the germline V gene. The length of the CDR3 is 12 residues.

V gene TRBV19 combines with J gene TRBJ1-1, with a tentative D call TRBD1 (6 bases). The germline V gene has CDR1 LNHDA and CDR2 SQIVND (reference sequence). This CDR3 is built from 14 residues. Trimming cost V 5 bases and J 2 bases, with 12 bases left between them. This CDR3 reads CASSFQGRNTEAFF. CDR3 nucleotide sequence: TGTGCCAGTAGTTTCCAGGGGCGAAACACTGAAGCTTTCTTT.

This clonotype appeared many times. The J gene is TRBJ2-7, the V gene TRBV7-9; the match to TRBD2 covers 12 bases. Germline lookup yields CDR1 SEHNR and CDR2 FQNEAQ (reference sequence). V shed 1 base, J shed 3 bases, and the junction held 7 bases outside the gene matches. This CDR3 spans 17 amino acids. CDR3 DNA sequence: TGTGCCAGCAGCTTAGTTTCCACGACTAGCGGGAGCTACGAGCAGTACTTC. Translation: CASSLVSTTSGSYEQYF.

The sample holds many counts of this clonotype. The rearrangement links TRBV12-3 or TRBV12-4 to TRBJ2-7, with D hard to call. The CDR3 is 12 residues long. Trimming shortened V by 1 base and J by 3 bases, and 4 bases separated the two germline ends. The CDR3 region has the DNA TGTGCCAGCAGTTTAGAGGACTACGAGCAGTACTTC. Residues: CASSLEDYEQYF.

This clonotype was seen many times. The chain is built from TRBV12-3 or TRBV12-4 and TRBJ1-2, with 8 positions matching TRBD1. The CDR3 loop spans 15 amino acids. J gave up 7 bases and V 6 bases, and 13 bases lay outside the gene matches. The CDR3 protein is CASSRDRGGLAGYTF. The CDR3, as DNA: TGTGCCAGCAGCCGAGACAGGGGAGGCTTAGCTGGCTACACCTTC.

A few counts support this clonotype. This sequence joins TRBV5-5 and TRBJ2-1; no definite D call. There are 16 residues in the CDR3. The germline gives CDR1 SGHKS, CDR2 YYEKEE (reference sequence). Trimming cost V 0 bases and J 0 bases, with 10 bases left between them. The CDR3 DNA sequence: TGTGCCAGCAGCTTGGTTGGGTGGAGCTCCTACAATGAGCAGTTCTTC. Its translation is CASSLVGWSSYNEQFF.

The sample holds many counts of this clonotype. The chain is built from TRBV29-1 and TRBJ2-5; no definite D call. Germline V gene lookup returns CDR1 SQVTM and CDR2 ANQGSEA. The V end lost 4 bases, the J end lost 0 bases, and 6 bases lay between the germline ends. CDR3 length: 12 amino acids. The DNA of the CDR3 is TGCAGCGTTGTCACAGACCAAGAGACCCAGTACTTC. It codes for CSVVTDQETQYF.

This clonotype was seen ten or more times. The genes are TRBV3-1 and TRBJ2-2; 8 bases are shared with TRBD2. The V segment lost 4 bases and the J segment 7 bases; nucleotides outside the gene matches: 8. Germline-derived CDR1 and CDR2 are LGHDT and YNNKEL (reference sequence). The CDR3 loop spans 15 amino acids. The CDR3 protein is CASSLLAGTGGELFF. The CDR3 DNA is TGTGCCAGCAGCCTGTTAGCGGGGACTGGCGGGGAGCTGTTTTTT. Together with reference TRBV3-1 and TRBJ2-2, the CDR3 gives the full variable domain: DTAVSQTPKYLVTQMGNDKSIKCEQNLGHDTMYWYKQDSKKFLKIMFSYNNKELIINETVPNRFSPKSPDKAHLNLHINSLELGDSAVYFCASSLLAGTGGELFFGEGSRLTVL.

This clonotype was observed many times. The gene calls are TRBV20-1 and TRBJ1-1, with a possible D match to TRBD1 (6 bases). The germline V gene encodes CDR1 DFQATT and CDR2 SNEGSKA (reference sequence). V was trimmed by 2 bases and J by 4 bases, leaving 11 bases between them. CDR3 size: 13 residues. In DNA, the CDR3 is TGCAGTGCTAGAAAACAGGGCGGCACTGAAGCTTTCTTT. It specifies CSARKQGGTEAFF.